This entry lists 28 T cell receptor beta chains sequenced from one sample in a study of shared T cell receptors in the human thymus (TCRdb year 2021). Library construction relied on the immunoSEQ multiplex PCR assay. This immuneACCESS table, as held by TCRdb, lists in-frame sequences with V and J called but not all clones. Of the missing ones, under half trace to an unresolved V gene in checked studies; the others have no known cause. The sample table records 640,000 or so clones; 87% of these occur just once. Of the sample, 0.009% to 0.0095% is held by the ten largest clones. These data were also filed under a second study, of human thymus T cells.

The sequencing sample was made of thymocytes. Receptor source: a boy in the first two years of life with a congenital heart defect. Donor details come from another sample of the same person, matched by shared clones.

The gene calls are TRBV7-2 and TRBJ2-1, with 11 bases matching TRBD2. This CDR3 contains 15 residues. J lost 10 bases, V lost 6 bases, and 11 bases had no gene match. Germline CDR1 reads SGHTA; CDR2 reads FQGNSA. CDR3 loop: CASSSRRTSGQEQFF. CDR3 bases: TGTGCCAGCAGTTCGAGGAGGACTAGCGGGCAAGAGCAGTTCTTC.

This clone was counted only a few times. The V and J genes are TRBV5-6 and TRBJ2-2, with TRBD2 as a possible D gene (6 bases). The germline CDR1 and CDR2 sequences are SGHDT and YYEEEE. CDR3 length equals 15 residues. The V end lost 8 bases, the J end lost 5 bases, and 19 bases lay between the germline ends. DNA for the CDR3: TGTGCCAGTGTAGAGCTTGGAGGGTATACCGGGGAGCTGTTTTTT. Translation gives CASVELGGYTGELFF.

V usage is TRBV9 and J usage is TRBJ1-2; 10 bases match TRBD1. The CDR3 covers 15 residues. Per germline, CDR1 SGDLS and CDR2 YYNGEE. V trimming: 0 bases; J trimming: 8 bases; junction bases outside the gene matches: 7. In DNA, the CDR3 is TGTGCCAGCAGCGTAGAATTTGGGACAGGGGCCGGCTACACCTTC. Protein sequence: CASSVEFGTGAGYTF.

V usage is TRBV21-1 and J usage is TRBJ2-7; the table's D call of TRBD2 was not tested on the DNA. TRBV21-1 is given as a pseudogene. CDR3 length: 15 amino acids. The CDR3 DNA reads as TGTGCCAGCAGCGAACTAGCGGGGGCCTTCTACGAGCAGTACTTC. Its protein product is CASSELAGAFYEQYF.

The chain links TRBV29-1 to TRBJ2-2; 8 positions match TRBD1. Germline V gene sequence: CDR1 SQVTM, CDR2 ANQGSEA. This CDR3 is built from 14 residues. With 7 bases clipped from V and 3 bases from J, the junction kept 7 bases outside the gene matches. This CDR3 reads CSGMTGEDTGELFF. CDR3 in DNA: TGCAGCGGAATGACAGGGGAAGACACCGGGGAGCTGTTTTTT.

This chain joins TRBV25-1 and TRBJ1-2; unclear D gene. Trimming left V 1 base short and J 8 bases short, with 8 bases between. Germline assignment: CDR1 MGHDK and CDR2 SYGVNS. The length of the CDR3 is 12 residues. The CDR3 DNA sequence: TGTGCCAGCAGTGAATTCGGTTGGGGCTACACCTTC. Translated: CASSEFGWGYTF.

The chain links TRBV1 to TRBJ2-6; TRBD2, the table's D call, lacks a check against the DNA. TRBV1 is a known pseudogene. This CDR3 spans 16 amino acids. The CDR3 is CTSSQDGGSGANVLTF. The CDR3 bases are TGCACCAGCAGCCAAGATGGCGGCTCTGGGGCCAACGTCCTGACTTTC.

CDR3 in DNA: TGCGCCAGCAGCTTGACCGGGAGAGATACTGAAGCTTTCTTT. This gives the protein CASSLTGRDTEAFF. The rearrangement uses TRBV5-1 and TRBJ1-1; D unresolved. Germline CDR1 SGHRS, CDR2 YFSETQ. Trimming cost V 1 base and J 5 bases, with 12 bases left between them. The CDR3 totals 14 residues.

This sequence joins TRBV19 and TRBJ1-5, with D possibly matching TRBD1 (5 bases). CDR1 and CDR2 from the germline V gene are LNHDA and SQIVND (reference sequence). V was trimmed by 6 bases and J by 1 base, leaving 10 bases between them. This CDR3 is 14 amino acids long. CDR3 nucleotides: TGTGCCAGTAGCAGACAGTTCAGCAATCAGCCCCAGCATTTT. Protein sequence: CASSRQFSNQPQHF. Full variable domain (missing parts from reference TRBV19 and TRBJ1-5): DGGITQSPKYLFRKEGQNVTLSCEQNLNHDAMYWYRQDPGQGLRLIYYSQIVNDFQKGDIAEGYSVSREKKESFPLTVTSAQKNPTAFYLCASSRQFSNQPQHFGDGTRLSIL.

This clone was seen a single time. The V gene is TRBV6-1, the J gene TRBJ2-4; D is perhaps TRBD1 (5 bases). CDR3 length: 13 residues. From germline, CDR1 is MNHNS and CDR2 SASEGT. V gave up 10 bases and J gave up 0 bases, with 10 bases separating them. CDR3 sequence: CATTGLAKNIQYF. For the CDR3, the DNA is TGTGCCACCACAGGATTAGCCAAAAACATTCAGTACTTC.

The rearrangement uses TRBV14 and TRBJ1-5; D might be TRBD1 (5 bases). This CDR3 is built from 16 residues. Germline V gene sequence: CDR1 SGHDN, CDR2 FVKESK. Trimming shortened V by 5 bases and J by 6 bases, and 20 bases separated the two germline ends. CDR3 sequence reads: CASSRNQGLVGQPQHF. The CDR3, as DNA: TGTGCCAGCAGCAGAAACCAGGGTTTAGTTGGTCAGCCCCAGCATTTT.

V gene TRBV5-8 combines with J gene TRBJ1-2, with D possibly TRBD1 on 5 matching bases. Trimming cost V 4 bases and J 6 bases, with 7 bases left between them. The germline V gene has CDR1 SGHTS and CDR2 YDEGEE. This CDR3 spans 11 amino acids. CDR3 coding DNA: TGTGCCAGCAGCAAAGGGGATGGCTACACCTTC. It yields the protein CASSKGDGYTF.

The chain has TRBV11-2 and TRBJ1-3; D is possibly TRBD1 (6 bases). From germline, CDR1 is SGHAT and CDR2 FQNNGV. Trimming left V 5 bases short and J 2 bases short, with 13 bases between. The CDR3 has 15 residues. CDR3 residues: CASSPDSLAGNTIYF. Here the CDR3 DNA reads TGTGCCAGCAGCCCGGACAGCCTCGCTGGAAACACCATATATTTT. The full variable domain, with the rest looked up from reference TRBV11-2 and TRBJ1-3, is EAGVAQSPRYKIIEKRQSVAFWCNPISGHATLYWYQQILGQGPKLLIQFQNNGVVDDSQLPKDRFSAERLKGVDSTLKIQPAKLEDSAVYLCASSPDSLAGNTIYFGEGSWLTVV.

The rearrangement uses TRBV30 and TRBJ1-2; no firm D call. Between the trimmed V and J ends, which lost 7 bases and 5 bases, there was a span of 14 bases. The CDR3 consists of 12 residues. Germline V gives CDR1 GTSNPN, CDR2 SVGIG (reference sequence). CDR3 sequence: CAFPEGRYGYTF. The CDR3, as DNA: TGTGCCTTCCCTGAGGGAAGGTATGGCTACACCTTC.

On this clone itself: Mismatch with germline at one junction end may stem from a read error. In DNA, the CDR3 is TGTGCTAGCAGTCCCGGGAACACTGAAGCTTTCTTT. Protein sequence: CASSPGNTEAFF. V usage is TRBV28 and J usage is TRBJ1-1; D ambiguous. Germline-derived CDR1 and CDR2 are MDHEN and SYDVKM. The length of the CDR3 is 12 residues.

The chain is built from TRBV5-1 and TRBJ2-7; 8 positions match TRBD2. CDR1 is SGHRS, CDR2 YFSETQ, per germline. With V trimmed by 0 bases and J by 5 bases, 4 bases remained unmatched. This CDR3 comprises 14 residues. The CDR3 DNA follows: TGCGCCAGCAGCTTGGATAGCGGGGTCGACGAGCAGTACTTC. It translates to CASSLDSGVDEQYF.

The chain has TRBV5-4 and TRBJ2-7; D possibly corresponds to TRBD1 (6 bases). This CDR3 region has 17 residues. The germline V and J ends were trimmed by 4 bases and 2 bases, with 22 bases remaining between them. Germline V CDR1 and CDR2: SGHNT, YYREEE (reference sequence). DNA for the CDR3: TGTGCCAGCAGCGACAAACCGGGACAAGGGTTCCCCTACGAGCAGTACTTC. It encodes CASSDKPGQGFPYEQYF.

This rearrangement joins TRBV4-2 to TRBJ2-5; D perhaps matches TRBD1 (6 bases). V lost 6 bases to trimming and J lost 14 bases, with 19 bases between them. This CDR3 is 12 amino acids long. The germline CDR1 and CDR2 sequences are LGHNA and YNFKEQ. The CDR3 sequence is CASRDDRSEQYF. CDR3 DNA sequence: TGTGCCAGCAGAGACGACAGGTCTGAGCAATACTTC.

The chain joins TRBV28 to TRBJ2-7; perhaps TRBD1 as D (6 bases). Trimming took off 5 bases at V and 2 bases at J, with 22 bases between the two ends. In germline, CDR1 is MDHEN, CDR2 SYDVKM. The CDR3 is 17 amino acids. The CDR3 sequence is CASSPLPDRRSPYEQYF. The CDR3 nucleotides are TGTGCCAGCAGTCCCCTCCCCGACAGGAGATCGCCCTACGAGCAGTACTTC.

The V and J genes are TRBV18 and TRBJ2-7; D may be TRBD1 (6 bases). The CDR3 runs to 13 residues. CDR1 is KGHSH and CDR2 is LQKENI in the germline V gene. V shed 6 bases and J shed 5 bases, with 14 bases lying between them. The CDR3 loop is CASSKTGSDEQYF. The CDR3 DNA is TGTGCCAGCTCGAAGACAGGATCCGACGAGCAGTACTTC. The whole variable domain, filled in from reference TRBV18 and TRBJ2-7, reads NAGVMQNPRHLVRRRGQEARLRCSPMKGHSHVYWYRQLPEEGLKFMVYLQKENIIDESGMPKERFSAEFPKEGPSILRIQQVVRGDSAAYFCASSKTGSDEQYFGPGTRLTVT.

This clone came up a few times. This chain's CDR3 is CASRRASGETQYF. For the CDR3, the DNA is TGTGCCAGCAGGAGGGCTAGCGGAGAGACCCAGTACTTC. V and J are TRBV27 and TRBJ2-5, with 7 bases identical to TRBD2. This CDR3 is built from 13 residues. The V and J ends lost 6 bases and 4 bases, in that order; junction bases with no gene match: 5. The germline gives CDR1 MNHEY, CDR2 SMNVEV (reference sequence).

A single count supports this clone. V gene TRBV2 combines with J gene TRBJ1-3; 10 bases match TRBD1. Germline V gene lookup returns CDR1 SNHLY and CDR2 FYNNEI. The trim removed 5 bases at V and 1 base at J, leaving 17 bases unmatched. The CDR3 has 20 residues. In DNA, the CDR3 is TGTGCCAGCAGTCTTGAGTTAGACAGGGGGCAATCCTATTCTGGAAACACCATATATTTT. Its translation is CASSLELDRGQSYSGNTIYF.

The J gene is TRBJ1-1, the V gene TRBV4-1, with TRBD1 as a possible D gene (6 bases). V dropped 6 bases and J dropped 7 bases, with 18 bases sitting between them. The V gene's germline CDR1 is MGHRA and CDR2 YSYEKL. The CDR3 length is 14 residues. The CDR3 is CASRQLPGQLEAFF. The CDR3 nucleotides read TGCGCCAGCAGACAGCTTCCGGGACAACTTGAAGCTTTCTTT.

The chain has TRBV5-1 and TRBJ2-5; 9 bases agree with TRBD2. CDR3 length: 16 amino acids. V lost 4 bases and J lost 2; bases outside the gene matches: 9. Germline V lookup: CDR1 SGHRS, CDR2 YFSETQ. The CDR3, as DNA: TGCGCCAGCAGCCCGAGGGTAGCGGGAGAGCAAGAGACCCAGTACTTC. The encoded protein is CASSPRVAGEQETQYF.

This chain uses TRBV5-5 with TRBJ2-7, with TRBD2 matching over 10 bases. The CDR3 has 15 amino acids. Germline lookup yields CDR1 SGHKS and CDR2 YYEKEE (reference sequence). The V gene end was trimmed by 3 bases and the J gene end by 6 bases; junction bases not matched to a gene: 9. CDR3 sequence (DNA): TGTGCCAGCAGCTCGGTGATTCTAGCGGGAGCCGAGCAGTACTTC. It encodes CASSSVILAGAEQYF. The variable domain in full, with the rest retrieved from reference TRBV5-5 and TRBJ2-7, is DAGVTQSPTHLIKTRGQQVTLRCSPISGHKSVSWYQQVLGQGPQFIFQYYEKEERGRGNFPDRFSARQFPNYSSELNVNALLLGDSALYLCASSSVILAGAEQYFGPGTRLTVT.

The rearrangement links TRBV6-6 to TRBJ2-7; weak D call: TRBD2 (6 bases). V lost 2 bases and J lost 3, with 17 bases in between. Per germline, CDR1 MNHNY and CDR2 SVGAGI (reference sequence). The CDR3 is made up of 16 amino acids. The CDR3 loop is CASSYAPGDCNYEQYF. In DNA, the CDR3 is TGTGCCAGCAGTTACGCCCCCGGGGACTGTAACTACGAGCAGTACTTC.

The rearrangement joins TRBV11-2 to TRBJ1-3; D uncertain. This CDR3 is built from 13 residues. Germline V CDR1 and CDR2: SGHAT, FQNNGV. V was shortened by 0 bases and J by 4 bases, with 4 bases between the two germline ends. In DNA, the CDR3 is TGTGCCAGCAGCTTAGATCTGGGAAACACCATATATTTT. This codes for CASSLDLGNTIYF.

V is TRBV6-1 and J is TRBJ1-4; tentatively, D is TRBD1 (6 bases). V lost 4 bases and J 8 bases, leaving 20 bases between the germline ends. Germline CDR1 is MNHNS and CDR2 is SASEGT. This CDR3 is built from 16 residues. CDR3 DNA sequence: TGTGCCAGCAGTGGGACAGTATGGATCGTGGGCGAAAAACTGTTTTTT. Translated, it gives CASSGTVWIVGEKLFF.